This is a list of T cell receptor beta chains from one sample in a study of ipilimumab plus nivolumab after autologous stem cell transplantation. Profiling relied on immunoSEQ multiplex PCR, and the TCRdb table lists in-frame clones only, not all of them. Of about 6,300 clones in the sample, approximately 90% are singletons; the top ten hold approximately 5.4%. Sequencing used PBMCs, obtained in a trial of ipilimumab plus nivolumab as post-transplant consolidation. Receptors were obtained from a female donor with multiple myeloma. Each CDR3 is given without its conserved first and last residue. Each record gives: V gene, clone size, CDR3 protein. Not every row has a clone size; where given, it reads once, few, many or a size class.

TRBV10-3,-,AIGGGYEQY
TRBV5-1,-,ASSLEAGLGTEAF
TRBV5-1,-,ASSPETSSNYGYT
TRBV16,once,ASSQSIAGGQRETQY
TRBV5-1,-,ASGTGVLDTEAF
TRBV28,-,ASRLTGLPGGGYT
TRBV11-2,-,ASSLGVAGAYEQY
TRBV19,-,ASSATETTDTQY
TRBV11-2,-,ASSLGVVTEAF
TRBV11-3,-,ASTTQGAGNEQF
TRBV10-3,once,AISAAGTSGATGIEQY
TRBV7-9,-,ASSLGTVSYNEQF
TRBV2,few,ASSEGLRQY
TRBV5-6,-,ASSYELLTNTGELF
TRBV6-6,-,ASSYAQSSGTDTQY
TRBV28,-,ASTAGVIYGYT
TRBV5-6,-,ASTQSGYRVYDEQF
TRBV6-1,few,ASSDDRGRITEAF
TRBV27,-,ASKKAGTGFEKLF
TRBV5-1,-,ASSLVTSGSTGELF
TRBV2,once,ASLRQGYGYT
TRBV28,once,ASTEGGLLDYGYT
TRBV9,-,ASSPRRGGADGNTIY
TRBV5-4,-,ASSPSVPNTEAF
TRBV6-5,-,ASSYRGQSYNEQF
TRBV5-4,-,ASSTDRAGELF
TRBV2,-,ARRGDAGNSPLH
TRBV25-1,-,ASSPTGTGHSPLH
TRBV19,-,ASKVYVGGASYEQY
TRBV7-6,-,ASSLLDRGYNEQF
TRBV4-3,-,ASSQGYSGQGLNTEAF
TRBV4-1,-,ASSQRGQVNSGANVLT
TRBV7-2,-,ASSLYGGRETQY
TRBV7-9,-,ASSATVEAF
TRBV4-3,-,ASSQDLTWNTEAF
TRBV7-2,-,ASSWVLRGETQY
TRBV18,few,ASSPERTSYNEQF
TRBV5-4,large,ASSLASENEQY
TRBV2,-,ASSGDSYGYT
TRBV27,-,ASSLGVGTGELF